The rows below give T cell receptor beta chains drawn from one sample of a study of Graves' ophthalmopathy and Graves' hyperthyroidism. TCRdb re-derived calls from the multiplex PCR reads in MiXCR, one entry per CDR3 protein. The repertoire has about 480,000 distinct CDR3 sequences, approximately 15% of them found once; the top ten carry about a tenth. What was sequenced was blood. Every receptor here comes from a woman under 40 with Graves' ophthalmopathy. Each CDR3 is given with its conserved first and last residue. The D gene is left open where the match is weak. Not every row has a clone size; where given, it reads once, few, many or a size class.

CDR3 protein | CDR3 DNA | clone size | V gene | D gene | J gene
CASSSIMYQETQYF | TGTGCCAGCAGTTCTATAATGTACCAAGAGACCCAGTACTTC | many | TRBV28 | - | TRBJ2-5
CASRGLGKNIQYF | TGTGCCAGCAGGGGGCTGGGCAAAAACATTCAGTACTTC | many | TRBV11-2 | - | TRBJ2-4
CAWSIRGFEQYF | TGTGCCTGGAGTATACGGGGGTTCGAGCAGTACTTC | few | TRBV30 | - | TRBJ2-7
CASSVFGHSNTEAFF | TGTGCCAGCAGCGTATTTGGACACTCGAACACTGAAGCTTTCTTT | few | TRBV9 | - | TRBJ1-1
CATEGRDLGYTF | TGTGCCACCGAAGGGAGGGATTTGGGCTACACCTTC | many | TRBV10-3 | - | TRBJ1-2
CSADSGQGLYDYTF | TGCAGTGCGGATTCTGGACAGGGCCTCTATGACTACACCTTC | many | TRBV20-1 | TRBD1 | TRBJ1-2
CASSRTGGNEKLFF | TGTGCCAGCAGCCGGACAGGGGGCAATGAAAAACTGTTTTTT | many | TRBV11-2 | TRBD1 | TRBJ1-4
CASSITGLADQETQYF | TGTGCCAGTAGTATAACGGGACTAGCGGACCAAGAGACCCAGTACTTC | many | TRBV19 | TRBD2 | TRBJ2-5
CASSQFGGIYGYTF | TGTGCCAGCAGCCAATTTGGGGGGATCTATGGCTACACCTTC | many | TRBV14 | - | TRBJ1-2
CASGLAGTGEQAFF | TGTGCTAGTGGTTTGGCCGGGACAGGAGAGCAGGCTTTCTTT | few | TRBV12-5 | TRBD1 | TRBJ1-1
CASSSLGQGSYEQYF | TGTGCCAGCAGTTCCCTCGGACAGGGGTCCTACGAGCAGTACTTC | - | TRBV6-2/TRBV6-3 | TRBD1 | TRBJ2-7
CASSEETGGGGYTF | TGTGCCAGCAGTGAGGAGACAGGGGGCGGTGGCTACACCTTC | many | TRBV6-4 | TRBD1 | TRBJ1-2
CASSPDRNPSQETQYF | TGTGCCAGCAGCCCAGACCGCAACCCATCCCAAGAGACCCAGTACTTC | many | TRBV13 | - | TRBJ2-5
CASSSISTANYGYTF | TGTGCCAGCAGTTCGATATCGACAGCTAACTATGGCTACACCTTC | many | TRBV28 | - | TRBJ1-2
CASSLWHPPSTDTQYF | TGTGCCAGCAGTTTATGGCACCCCCCGAGCACAGATACGCAGTATTTT | many | TRBV28 | - | TRBJ2-3
CASSLEGLAVYEQYF | TGCGCCAGCAGCTTGGAAGGACTAGCGGTCTACGAGCAGTACTTC | few | TRBV5-1 | TRBD2 | TRBJ2-7
CAISVTGGASYEQYF | TGTGCCATCAGTGTAACAGGGGGAGCTTCCTACGAGCAGTACTTC | few | TRBV10-3 | TRBD1 | TRBJ2-7
CASSLPLAGRRGYGYTF | TGTGCCAGCAGTTTACCTCTGGCAGGGAGGAGGGGTTATGGCTACACCTTC | many | TRBV28 | - | TRBJ1-2
CASSYLGGYEQYF | TGTGCCAGCAGCTACTTAGGGGGATACGAGCAGTACTTC | many | TRBV11-2 | - | TRBJ2-7
CAWSTGPSNTEAFF | TGTGCCTGGAGTACCGGGCCTTCGAACACTGAAGCTTTCTTT | many | TRBV30 | - | TRBJ1-1
CASSSGTGLYYEQYF | TGTGCCAGCAGCTCCGGGACAGGCCTCTACTACGAGCAGTACTTC | many | TRBV7-2 | TRBD1 | TRBJ2-7
CSASTPKGRQETQYF | TGCAGTGCTAGCACGCCGAAGGGACGCCAAGAGACCCAGTACTTC | many | TRBV20-1 | - | TRBJ2-5
CASSYGPGTGNPPLHF | TGTGCCAGCAGTTATGGGCCCGGGACAGGGAACCCGCCCCTCCACTTT | many | TRBV6-5 | TRBD1 | TRBJ1-6
CASSERDRATNQPQHF | TGTGCCAGCAGTGAGAGAGACAGGGCTACCAATCAGCCCCAGCATTTT | many | TRBV6-1 | TRBD1 | TRBJ1-5
CASTYGGNTGELFF | TGTGCCAGCACCTACGGGGGTAACACCGGGGAGCTGTTTTTT | many | TRBV11-2 | - | TRBJ2-2
CASSPGEGYTEAFF | TGTGCCAGCAGTCCGGGGGAAGGGTACACTGAAGCTTTCTTT | - | TRBV12-3/TRBV12-4 | - | TRBJ1-1
CASSFETTQETQYF | TGTGCCAGCAGTTTTGAGACTACCCAAGAGACCCAGTACTTC | many | TRBV12-3/TRBV12-4 | - | TRBJ2-5
CASSQGLAGFYEQYF | TGTGCCAGCAGCCAAGGACTAGCGGGATTTTACGAGCAGTACTTC | many | TRBV2 | TRBD2 | TRBJ2-7
CSADEGRLSYEQYF | TGCAGTGCTGACGAGGGGAGGTTATCCTACGAGCAGTACTTC | - | TRBV20-1 | - | TRBJ2-7
CASSEVGELSQYF | TGTGCCAGCAGTGAGGTGGGGGAACTCTCCCAGTACTTC | few | TRBV6-1 | - | TRBJ2-5
CSADYQGNTGELFF | TGCAGTGCTGATTACCAGGGGAACACCGGGGAGCTGTTTTTT | many | TRBV20-1 | - | TRBJ2-2
CAISELGTDDNSPLHF | TGTGCCATCAGTGAGTTGGGGACAGATGATAATTCACCCCTCCACTTT | many | TRBV10-3 | TRBD1 | TRBJ1-6
CASSVGFGPLHF | TGTGCCAGCAGCGTGGGGTTCGGACCCCTCCACTTT | many | TRBV9 | - | TRBJ1-6
CASSPYKPGDSYEQYF | TGCGCCAGCAGCCCATATAAACCGGGAGACTCCTACGAGCAGTACTTC | few | TRBV4-1 | - | TRBJ2-7
CASSPQQGLGYEQYF | TGTGCCAGCAGTCCACAACAGGGGCTGGGCTACGAGCAGTACTTC | - | TRBV12-3/TRBV12-4 | TRBD1 | TRBJ2-7
CAISGSPGQGTNEQYF | TGTGCCATCAGTGGCTCTCCGGGACAGGGTACGAACGAGCAGTACTTC | - | TRBV10-3 | TRBD1 | TRBJ2-7
CASSSHTGFWTEAFF | TGCGCCAGCAGTTCGCACACAGGGTTCTGGACTGAAGCTTTCTTT | - | TRBV5-1 | - | TRBJ1-1
CASSTDVLFGGYTF | TGTGCCAGCAGCACGGACGTCCTGTTCGGTGGCTACACCTTC | many | TRBV6-1 | - | TRBJ1-2
CASSKGFLGTQYF | TGCGCCAGCAGCAAGGGGTTCCTAGGGACCCAGTACTTC | many | TRBV4-1 | - | TRBJ2-5
CASSGEPYPYEQYF | TGTGCCAGCTCAGGGGAACCCTACCCCTACGAGCAGTACTTC | - | TRBV18 | - | TRBJ2-7
CASSFIGATGELFF | TGTGCCAGCAGTTTCATTGGGGCCACCGGGGAGCTGTTTTTT | many | TRBV12-3/TRBV12-4 | - | TRBJ2-2
CATCMGENQPQHF | TGTGCCACCTGCATGGGGGAGAATCAGCCCCAGCATTTT | many | TRBV10-3 | - | TRBJ1-5